This section outlines one T cell receptor (beta chain) sequence together with its context. The data derive from a study of shared clonotypes between healthy human individuals. Only in-frame clones appear in the TCRdb table, and some are missing; sequencing was by immunoSEQ multiplex PCR. Among some 1,900,000 clones listed, about 94% were seen once. CD8 cells regarded as naive lacked CD45RO, were positively chosen for CCR7, and omitted terminally differentiated effector memory CD45RA+ cells. The CDR3 has 18 residues. V was pared by 3 bases and J by 2 bases, with 20 bases between. Germline CDR1 and CDR2: SGHVS and FQNEAQ.

Sequencing was carried out using naive CD8+ T cells sorted from blood. The V call is TRBV7-8, the J call TRBJ1-3; a weak D match, TRBD1 (6 bases). This sequence was found in a man aged 18 to 30 in good health. CDR3 sequence reads: CASSFLGGGGGAGNTIYF. The CDR3 nucleotides read TGTGCCAGCAGCTTCTTAGGGGGGGGAGGAGGCGCTGGAAACACCATATATTTT.